These T cell receptor beta chains were read from a single sample in a study of blood T cell repertoires in COVID-19. TCRdb's table, derived via immunoSEQ multiplex PCR, lists solely in-frame clones and lacks some. There are about 170,000 clones in the sample; around 83% occur only once, and 3.6% lies in the top ten. The specimen was PBMCs or T cells enriched from blood (not recorded which). These receptors all come from a woman in her fifties or sixties in a cohort exposed to, infected with or recovered from COVID-19 (not recorded which). Both conserved end residues are part of each CDR3. Each record gives: V gene, D gene, J gene, clone size, CDR3 DNA, CDR3 protein. A D gene is named only where the DNA matches it firmly. The size field is filled for only some rows; it gives once, few, many or a size class.

v_call: TRBV9; d_call: TRBD1; j_call: TRBJ1-1; clone_size: .; cdr3_nt: TGTGCCAGCAGCGTAGGATGGTCGAGGACAGGGGAAGCTTTCTTT; cdr3_aa: CASSVGWSRTGEAFF
v_call: TRBV28; d_call: .; j_call: TRBJ2-5; clone_size: .; cdr3_nt: TGTGCCAGCAGTTTCCGGGGAAATGGGGTAGAGACCCAGTACTTC; cdr3_aa: CASSFRGNGVETQYF
v_call: TRBV2; d_call: TRBD2; j_call: TRBJ2-1; clone_size: .; cdr3_nt: TGTGCCAGCGAGCGGGGGGTCACCTACAATGAGCAGTTCTTC; cdr3_aa: CASERGVTYNEQFF
v_call: TRBV18; d_call: .; j_call: TRBJ2-3; clone_size: .; cdr3_nt: TGTGCCAGCTCACCCTTACCGACAGAAACCAGGCAGTATTTT; cdr3_aa: CASSPLPTETRQYF
v_call: TRBV6-1; d_call: TRBD1; j_call: TRBJ1-4; clone_size: .; cdr3_nt: TGTGCCAGCAGTGACGATTCAGGGGGCACTAATGAAAAACTGTTTTTT; cdr3_aa: CASSDDSGGTNEKLFF
v_call: TRBV5-1; d_call: .; j_call: TRBJ2-1; clone_size: .; cdr3_nt: TGCGCCAGCAGCTTGGAGTGGGCGGGGAACAATGAGCAGTTCTTC; cdr3_aa: CASSLEWAGNNEQFF
v_call: TRBV19; d_call: .; j_call: TRBJ2-2; clone_size: .; cdr3_nt: TGTGCCAGTAGTATTTTCTTTGGCGGCGGGGAGCTGTTTTTT; cdr3_aa: CASSIFFGGGELFF
v_call: TRBV2; d_call: .; j_call: TRBJ1-5; clone_size: .; cdr3_nt: TGTGCCAGCAATGGGCGTAGCAATCAGCCCCAGCATTTT; cdr3_aa: CASNGRSNQPQHF
v_call: TRBV5-8; d_call: TRBD1; j_call: TRBJ1-6; clone_size: few; cdr3_nt: TGTGCCAGCAGGGGACAGACAAATTCACCCCTCCACTTT; cdr3_aa: CASRGQTNSPLHF
v_call: TRBV2; d_call: .; j_call: TRBJ2-2; clone_size: few; cdr3_nt: TGTGCCACCACAGTAGCGGACACCGGGGAGCTGTTTTTT; cdr3_aa: CATTVADTGELFF
v_call: TRBV18; d_call: TRBD1; j_call: TRBJ2-2; clone_size: .; cdr3_nt: TGTGCCAGCTCGCGCAACCCCAGGGGGCTGGCGAACACCGGGGAGCTGTTTTTT; cdr3_aa: CASSRNPRGLANTGELFF
v_call: TRBV19; d_call: .; j_call: TRBJ2-2; clone_size: .; cdr3_nt: TGTGCCAGTAGACAAGCGCCTACCGGGGAGCTGTTTTTT; cdr3_aa: CASRQAPTGELFF
v_call: TRBV28; d_call: TRBD1; j_call: TRBJ1-2; clone_size: .; cdr3_nt: TGTGCCAGCAGGCCCACAGGGGTCCGGTATGGCTACACCTTC; cdr3_aa: CASRPTGVRYGYTF
v_call: TRBV11-2; d_call: TRBD1; j_call: TRBJ1-3; clone_size: .; cdr3_nt: TGTGCCAGCAGCACCCGGGACAGAGCGTCGAACACCATATATTTT; cdr3_aa: CASSTRDRASNTIYF
v_call: TRBV6-5; d_call: TRBD1; j_call: TRBJ2-7; clone_size: .; cdr3_nt: TGTGCCAGCAGTTACTCGGGGACAGGGGAGTTCTACGAGCAGTACTTC; cdr3_aa: CASSYSGTGEFYEQYF
v_call: TRBV28; d_call: TRBD1; j_call: TRBJ1-2; clone_size: many; cdr3_nt: TGTGCCAGCTGCGTGGGACAGGGTGACTATGGCTACACCTTC; cdr3_aa: CASCVGQGDYGYTF
v_call: TRBV24-1; d_call: TRBD2; j_call: TRBJ2-3; clone_size: once; cdr3_nt: TGTGCCACCAGTGATTTAGGCGGGAGTAGAGGTACGCAGTATTTT; cdr3_aa: CATSDLGGSRGTQYF
v_call: TRBV6-6; d_call: TRBD1; j_call: TRBJ1-5; clone_size: .; cdr3_nt: TGTGCCAGCAGTTACCACGGACAGGGAGGGAATCAGCCCCAGCATTTT; cdr3_aa: CASSYHGQGGNQPQHF
v_call: TRBV28; d_call: .; j_call: TRBJ2-5; clone_size: .; cdr3_nt: TGTGCCAGCAGTTCAGCTCCGCCCTCCAGGGAGACCCAGTACTTC; cdr3_aa: CASSSAPPSRETQYF
v_call: TRBV10-1; d_call: TRBD1; j_call: TRBJ1-5; clone_size: .; cdr3_nt: TGCGCCAGCAGTGAGTCGACAGGGGGGGATCAGCCCCAGCATTTT; cdr3_aa: CASSESTGGDQPQHF
v_call: TRBV9; d_call: .; j_call: TRBJ2-5; clone_size: .; cdr3_nt: TGTGCCAGACCCCTTAGTAGGGAGGAGTTGGAGACCCAGTACTTC; cdr3_aa: CARPLSREELETQYF
v_call: TRBV19; d_call: .; j_call: TRBJ2-1; clone_size: .; cdr3_nt: TGTGCCAGTAGTATACCACCACAGGGGGAGGGTGAGCAGTTCTTC; cdr3_aa: CASSIPPQGEGEQFF
v_call: TRBV7-2; d_call: TRBD1; j_call: TRBJ1-2; clone_size: .; cdr3_nt: TGTGCCAGCAGCTTAGAAGGGACAGGGGGCGCTGGCTACACCTTC; cdr3_aa: CASSLEGTGGAGYTF
v_call: TRBV29-1; d_call: TRBD2; j_call: TRBJ2-1; clone_size: .; cdr3_nt: TGCAGCGTGCAGGGACTAGCGGACCGGATTGGGCAGTTCTTC; cdr3_aa: CSVQGLADRIGQFF
v_call: TRBV7-3; d_call: TRBD1; j_call: TRBJ1-2; clone_size: many; cdr3_nt: TGTGCCAGCAGCCCTCGACAGGGGAATGGCTACACCTTC; cdr3_aa: CASSPRQGNGYTF
v_call: TRBV28; d_call: TRBD1; j_call: TRBJ2-7; clone_size: .; cdr3_nt: TGTGCCAGCAGCTCCCGGGACAGGGCATCCTACGAGCAGTACTTC; cdr3_aa: CASSSRDRASYEQYF
v_call: TRBV9; d_call: .; j_call: TRBJ2-1; clone_size: .; cdr3_nt: TGTGCCAGCAGCCTCTTGGCCGACTCGAGGGAGCAGTTCTTC; cdr3_aa: CASSLLADSREQFF